This record concerns one TCR beta chain sequence. This receptor's antigen is unknown. No base qualities exist here, and no much larger clone lies one base off it. Graves' hyperthyroidism was defined as stable when no progression to ophthalmopathy occurred over 18 months of follow-up. Hyperthyroidism patients were aged 18 to 65 years and newly diagnosed, with disease duration of less than 2 months. The study excluded patients with uncontrolled infections, other autoimmune diseases, pregnancy or lactation. Diagnoses relied on clinical symptoms, serum thyroxine and TRAb, thyroid ultrasound and orbital computed tomography. Ficoll-Paque density gradient centrifugation was used to isolate PBMCs from about 9 ml of fresh peripheral blood. Total RNA was extracted using Trizol reagent, and RNA quality was assessed on an Agilent 2100 Bioanalyzer. This entry comes from a study of T cells in Graves' hyperthyroidism and ophthalmopathy (dated by TCRdb to the late 2010s). In terms of the full investigation: Peripheral blood was sampled at the time of initial diagnosis, prior to any treatment. To identify distinguishing TCR V-J signatures, a discovery cohort of around 100 patients was used, comprising 40 to 45 with Graves' ophthalmopathy and 57 with stable Graves' hyperthyroidism. Whether ophthalmopathy could be predicted prospectively was tested in an independent validation cohort made up of fewer than 20 hyperthyroidism patients plus 17 patients who later progressed to ophthalmopathy. The roughly 100 discovery patients were divided at random into training and test sets in a 7:3 ratio. In more than 5 Graves' hyperthyroidism patients, the study also compared T-cell repertoires from thyroid tissue with T-cell repertoires from blood. Following sampling, methimazole starting at 30 mg daily was given to hyperthyroidism patients, and high-dose intravenous methylprednisolone was given to ophthalmopathy patients. According to the paper, TCR Vbeta CDR3 sequencing was carried out on roughly 130 peripheral blood samples, which came from around 43 ophthalmopathy, under 85 hyperthyroidism and approximately 17 progressor patients.

There are 17 amino acids in the CDR3, from cysteine to phenylalanine inclusive. Only the CDR3 DNA is retained, 51 bases long and in frame from the first base. V lost 3 bases and J lost 9 bases; the stretch between them is 26 bases long. CDR1 MNHEY and CDR2 SVGEGT were looked up in the germline V gene. Results the study describes overall, beyond this receptor: In validation, the model predicted progression to ophthalmopathy with about 71% sensitivity and approximately 74% specificity, a median of 6.5 months before onset. In cross-validation, a model built on a 13 V-J signature told ophthalmopathy apart from stable hyperthyroidism with 85% to 90% sensitivity and roughly 82% specificity, and in testing the same model reached 80%/75%. Sample size was not statistically predetermined, and blinding of investigators to group allocation was not performed. Most expanded thyroid clonotypes (frequency above 0.001) were also detected in blood, a finding suggesting that blood repertoires may reflect thyroid immune responses.

TCR beta CDR3 regions were amplified from RNA transcripts. The TCR CDR3 was subjected to a first round of RT-PCR using the HTBI primer set and the Qiagen OneStep RT-PCR kit. The libraries were constructed in a second round of multiplex PCR and then size-selected and purified. Paired-end sequencing of the libraries was performed with 100 bp reads on an Illumina HiSeq2000. The original pipeline was this. Raw data were processed with SOAPnuke, discarding reads with adapters, uncalled bases, mean Phred below 15, or no exact constant-primer or identifier match. COPE v1.2.5 was used to merge the high-quality paired reads, and each unique nucleotide sequence was defined as a clonotype. MiTCR v1.1 was used to align clonotypes to the IMGT TRBV, TRBD and TRBJ reference segments. The analysis was restricted to V-J combinations with a frequency above 0.0001, which together covered 99.2% of the repertoires. The TCS score was defined as F50 (clonal expansion) divided by E x V (chaos), with BLOSUM62-based TCRdist calculated between CDR3 peptides within each V-J. Welch's t-statistics and random forest reduced just over 500 V-J features to roughly 13, which were used in a naive Bayes classifier (R e1071). TCRdb reran the public reads through fastp at Q25 and MiXCR, keeping productive beta chains. Entries are consolidated by CDR3 protein sequence, retaining the most common genes and DNA. These V and J calls are TCRdb output, not the study's own analysis. This sample gives some 550,000 distinct CDR3 sequences in total; around 20% of them show up just once. Of the sample, approximately 25% falls within the top ten clones.

The specimen was blood. The clonotype comes from a man between 18 and 35 years old with Graves' hyperthyroidism. The sequence joins TRBV6-2 or TRBV6-3 to TRBJ1-2; TRBD1 is possibly the D segment (5 matching bases). The CDR3 reads as follows: CASSYRVGTRTDVRYTF. The DNA sequence reads TGTGCCAGCAGTTATCGTGTCGGGACCCGGACCGACGTTCGCTACACCTTC.